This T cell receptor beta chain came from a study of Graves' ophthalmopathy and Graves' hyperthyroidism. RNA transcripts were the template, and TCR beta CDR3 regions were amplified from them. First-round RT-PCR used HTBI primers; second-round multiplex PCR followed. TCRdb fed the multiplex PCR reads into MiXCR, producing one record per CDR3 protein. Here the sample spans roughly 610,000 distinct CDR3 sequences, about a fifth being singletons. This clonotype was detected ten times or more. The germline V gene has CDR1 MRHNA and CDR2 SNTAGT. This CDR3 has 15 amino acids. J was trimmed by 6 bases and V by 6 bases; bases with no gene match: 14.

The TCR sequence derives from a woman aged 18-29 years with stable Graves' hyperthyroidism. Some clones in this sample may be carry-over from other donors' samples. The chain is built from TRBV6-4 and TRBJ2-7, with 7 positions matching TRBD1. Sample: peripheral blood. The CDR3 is CASSFTPTGILEQYF. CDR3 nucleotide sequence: TGTGCCAGCAGCTTCACCCCGACAGGGATCCTCGAGCAGTACTTC.